These T cell receptor beta chains were read from a single sample in a study of T cell responses to AZD1222 COVID-19 vaccine. The data were produced by immunoSEQ multiplex PCR, yet TCRdb's version contains in-frame clones alone and is incomplete. The sample yields about 120,000 clones, 75% to 95% seen once. Sequences were derived from peripheral blood, sampled 28 days after the second dose of the MenACWY control vaccine. The source of these receptors is an adult who received the MenACWY meningococcal vaccine as a control. Each CDR3 is given with its conserved first and last residue. The D gene is left open where the match is weak. Size is stated for part of the rows, as once, few or many counts, or as a class when the clone is expanded.

>TRBD1|TRBV28|TRBJ1-5|.
CASSLYPDWAGGEDSNQPQHF
TGTGCCAGCAGTTTATATCCAGATTGGGCAGGGGGAGAGGATAGCAATCAGCCCCAGCATTTT
>.|TRBV30|TRBJ1-5|.
CAWSVGVRQGNQPQHF
TGTGCCTGGAGTGTTGGGGTTCGTCAGGGCAATCAGCCCCAGCATTTT
>.|TRBV7-9|TRBJ2-2|.
CASSLFVMGKQRNTGELFF
TGTGCCAGCAGCTTATTTGTTATGGGAAAACAGAGAAACACCGGGGAGCTGTTTTTT
>.|TRBV18|TRBJ1-6|.
CASSPRDWTDSPLHF
TGTGCCAGCTCACCCAGGGACTGGACGGATTCACCCCTCCACTTT
>.|TRBV6-1|TRBJ2-1|.
CASSEDSYNEQFF
TGTGCCAGCAGTGAGGACAGTTACAATGAGCAGTTCTTC
>.|TRBV28|TRBJ2-2|.
CASSLTATGELFF
TGTGCCAGCAGCTTGACAGCGACCGGGGAGCTGTTTTTT
>TRBD1|TRBV11-2|TRBJ1-6|.
CASSLGTGNSPLHF
TGTGCCAGCAGCTTAGGGACAGGCAACTCACCCCTCCACTTT
>.|TRBV25-1|TRBJ1-5|.
CASSDRRVHQPQHF
TGTGCCAGCAGTGACCGTAGAGTGCATCAGCCCCAGCATTTT
>.|TRBV7-9|TRBJ2-2|once
CALTPGPTNTGELFF
TGTGCCTTAACCCCGGGACCAACGAACACCGGGGAGCTGTTTTTT
>.|TRBV7-9|TRBJ1-3|.
CASSLAGIVNTIYF
TGTGCCAGCAGCTTAGCGGGGATTGTAAACACCATATATTTT
>.|TRBV12-3/TRBV12-4|TRBJ1-6|.
CASRPGSDSPLHF
TGTGCCAGCAGGCCCGGATCGGACTCACCCCTCCACTTT
>.|TRBV19|TRBJ1-1|.
CASSFGGANTEAFF
TGTGCCAGTAGTTTTGGGGGCGCAAACACTGAAGCTTTCTTT
>.|TRBV4-1|TRBJ2-3|.
CASSDFFRGDTQYF
TGCGCCAGCAGCGACTTTTTCAGGGGTGATACGCAGTATTTT
>TRBD2|TRBV4-2|TRBJ2-1|.
CASSQDRASGGPSSYNEQFF
TGTGCCAGCAGCCAAGATAGGGCTAGCGGGGGCCCCAGCTCCTACAATGAGCAGTTCTTC
>.|TRBV3-1/TRBV3-2|TRBJ2-7|once
CASSQDLGGYEQYF
TGTGCCAGCAGCCAAGATCTGGGCGGCTACGAGCAGTACTTC
>.|TRBV6-5|TRBJ2-1|.
CASSWGRISSYNEQFF
TGTGCCAGCAGTTGGGGTAGGATAAGCTCCTACAATGAGCAGTTCTTC
>TRBD1|TRBV6-5|TRBJ2-7|.
CASSPRTGGSYEQYF
TGTGCCAGCAGTCCTCGGACAGGGGGCTCCTACGAGCAGTACTTC
>TRBD1|TRBV11-2|TRBJ2-5|.
CASSRDRQETQYF
TGTGCCAGCTCCCGGGACAGACAAGAGACCCAGTACTTC
>TRBD1|TRBV18|TRBJ1-6|.
CASSPSGQGFSPLHF
TGTGCCAGCTCACCCTCGGGACAGGGTTTTTCACCCCTCCACTTT
>.|TRBV5-1|TRBJ2-1|.
CASSLLVRHDEQFF
TGCGCCAGCAGCTTGTTGGTCAGACATGATGAGCAGTTCTTC
>.|TRBV27|TRBJ2-3|.
CASTGGRDTQYF
TGTGCCAGCACCGGAGGGAGAGATACGCAGTATTTT
>.|TRBV7-2|TRBJ2-1|once
CASSLDRRDEQFF
TGTGCCAGCAGCTTAGATCGGCGGGATGAGCAGTTCTTC